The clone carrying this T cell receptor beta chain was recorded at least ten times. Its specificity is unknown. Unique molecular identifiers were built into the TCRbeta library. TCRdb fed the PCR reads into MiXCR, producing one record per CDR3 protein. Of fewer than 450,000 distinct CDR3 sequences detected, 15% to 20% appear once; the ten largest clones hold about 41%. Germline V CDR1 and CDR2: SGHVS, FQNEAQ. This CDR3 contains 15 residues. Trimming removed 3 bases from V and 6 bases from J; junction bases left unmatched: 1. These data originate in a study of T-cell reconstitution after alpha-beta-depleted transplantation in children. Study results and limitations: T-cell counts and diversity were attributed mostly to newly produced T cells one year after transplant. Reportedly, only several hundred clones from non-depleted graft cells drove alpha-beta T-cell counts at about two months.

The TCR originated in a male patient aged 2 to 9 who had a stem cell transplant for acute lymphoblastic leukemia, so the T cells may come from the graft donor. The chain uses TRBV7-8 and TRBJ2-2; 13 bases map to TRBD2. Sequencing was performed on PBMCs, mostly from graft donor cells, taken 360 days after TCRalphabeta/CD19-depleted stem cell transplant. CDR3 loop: CASSLGLAGPGELFF. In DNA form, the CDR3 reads TGTGCCAGCAGCTTGGGACTAGCGGGACCCGGGGAGCTGTTTTTT.